This TCR beta chain is drawn from a study of cytomegalovirus exposure and HLA in healthy donors. Whole-study findings and limits: Most TCR sequences were seen very rarely across donors, but some public TCRs occurred in many. Some V segments (TRBV6-2 and TRBV6-3 among them) were excluded as indistinguishable.

Participants comprised healthy donors of bone marrow. A multiplex PCR was run with 60 Vbeta primers and 13 Jbeta primers. The assay was immunoSEQ multiplex PCR, and TCRdb's table has in-frame clones only and misses some. The repertoire holds hundreds of thousands of clones, with around four fifths as singletons. Turning to this clone: Its antigen is unidentified.

Germline V gene data show CDR1 as SSHAT and CDR2 as FNYEAQ (reference sequence). The CDR3 totals 15 residues. V lost 2 bases and J lost 4; bases outside the gene matches: 4. This receptor was obtained from a woman aged 60 to 75 in good health and CMV-seropositive. Sequenced sample: PBMCs. This rearrangement joins TRBV7-7 to TRBJ2-5, with 10 bases fitting TRBD2. The CDR3, as DNA: TGTGCCAGCAGCTTAAACAGCGGGGGGGGAGAGACCCAGTACTTC. It specifies CASSLNSGGGETQYF.